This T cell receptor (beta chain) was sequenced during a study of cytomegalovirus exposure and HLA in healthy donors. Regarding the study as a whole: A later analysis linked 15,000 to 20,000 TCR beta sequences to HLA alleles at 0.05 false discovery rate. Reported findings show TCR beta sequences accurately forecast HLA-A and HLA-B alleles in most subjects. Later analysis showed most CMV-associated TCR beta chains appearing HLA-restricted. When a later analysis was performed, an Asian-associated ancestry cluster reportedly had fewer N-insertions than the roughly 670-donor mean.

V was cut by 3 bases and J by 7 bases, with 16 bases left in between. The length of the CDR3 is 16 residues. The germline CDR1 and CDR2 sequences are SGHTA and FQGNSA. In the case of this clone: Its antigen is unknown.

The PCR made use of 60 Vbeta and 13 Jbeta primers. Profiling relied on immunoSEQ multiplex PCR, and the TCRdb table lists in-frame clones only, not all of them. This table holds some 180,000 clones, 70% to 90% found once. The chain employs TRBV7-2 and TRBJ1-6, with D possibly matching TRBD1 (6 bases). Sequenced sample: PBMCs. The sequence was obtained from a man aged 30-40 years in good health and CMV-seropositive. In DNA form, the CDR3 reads TGTGCCAGCAGCTTCGGGGACGACAGGACCAATTCACCCCTCCACTTT. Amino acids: CASSFGDDRTNSPLHF.